The 30 T cell receptor beta chains given below trace back to one sample, sequenced in a study of cytomegalovirus exposure and HLA in healthy donors. Assay used: immunoSEQ multiplex PCR; TCRdb lists only in-frame clones, some missing. Here the sample spans 200,000 to 300,000 clones, less than 95% being singletons. Sequencing was performed on PBMCs. These receptors were collected from a woman in her twenties or thirties in good health and CMV-seronegative.

The genes are TRBV7-9 and TRBJ2-1; D not resolved. This CDR3 contains 16 residues. Germline V lookup: CDR1 SEHNR, CDR2 FQNEAQ (reference sequence). V was pared by 2 bases and J by 5 bases, with 16 bases between. CDR3 protein: CASSLYSARTDNEQFF. The CDR3 DNA is TGTGCCAGCAGCTTATATTCGGCAAGAACCGACAATGAGCAGTTCTTC.

V is TRBV29-1 and J is TRBJ2-5; D is ambiguous. CDR3 length: 9 amino acids. Trimming pared 0 bases from V and 7 bases from J, leaving 0 bases between. The germline V gene has CDR1 SQVTM and CDR2 ANQGSEA. CDR3 nucleotide sequence: TGCAGCGTTGAAGAGACCCAGTACTTC. It encodes CSVEETQYF.

The CDR3 region has the DNA TGTGCCAGCAGACCCCAATCCGGGACAGATTACAATGAGCAGTTCTTC. Translating it yields CASRPQSGTDYNEQFF. The chain uses TRBV11-2 and TRBJ2-1; 7 bases align to TRBD1. The CDR3 contains 16 residues. Germline loops: CDR1 SGHAT, CDR2 FQNNGV. Trimming removed 6 bases from V and 4 bases from J; junction bases left unmatched: 12.

V and J are TRBV10-2 and TRBJ1-1, with D uncertain. V lost 6 bases and J lost 2, with 16 bases in between. CDR1 and CDR2 (germline): WSHSY, SAAADI. CDR3 size: 15 residues. In nucleotides, the CDR3 is TGCGCCAGCAGGGATTGGGGTAGCGTTAACACTGAAGCTTTCTTT. Protein: CASRDWGSVNTEAFF.

The chain joins TRBV7-9 to TRBJ2-1; unclear D gene. The CDR3 loop spans 15 amino acids. V lost 4 bases, J lost 1 base, and 11 bases lay in between. Germline CDR1 and CDR2: SEHNR and FQNEAQ (reference sequence). CDR3 in amino acids: CASSSSAPSYNEQFF. The DNA for the CDR3 is TGTGCCAGCAGCTCCTCAGCTCCTTCCTACAATGAGCAGTTCTTC.

The chain links TRBV7-2 to TRBJ2-1, with TRBD2 matching over 10 bases. The CDR3 consists of 17 residues. Germline V CDR1 and CDR2: SGHTA, FQGNSA. V lost 5 bases to trimming and J lost 0 bases; unmatched junction nucleotides: 7. For the CDR3, the DNA is TGTGCCAGCAGCCCGCGACTAGCGGGTTTCTCCTACAATGAGCAGTTCTTC. It specifies CASSPRLAGFSYNEQFF.

The chain carries TRBV28 and TRBJ1-2; perhaps TRBD1 as D (5 bases). The CDR3 totals 12 residues. The germline CDR1 and CDR2 sequences are MDHEN and SYDVKM. V was trimmed by 3 bases and J by 7 bases, leaving 9 bases between them. Here the CDR3 reads CASSFGTSGYTF. As DNA, the CDR3 is TGTGCCAGCAGTTTTGGGACGTCTGGCTACACCTTC.

The CDR3 coding sequence is TGTGCCAGCAGTTTATCAGGCAAGGGATCCTACGAGCAGTACTTC. It translates to CASSLSGKGSYEQYF. V gene TRBV27 combines with J gene TRBJ2-7; D gene uncertain. V was clipped by 0 bases and J by 1 base, with 10 bases between them. This CDR3 is 15 amino acids long. Germline V CDR1 and CDR2: MNHEY, SMNVEV (reference sequence).

The rearrangement joins TRBV7-2 to TRBJ1-1, with D hard to call. CDR3 length: 14 residues. The V end lost 1 base, the J end lost 7 bases, and 13 bases lay between the germline ends. Germline CDR1 reads SGHTA; CDR2 reads FQGNSA. CDR3 protein: CASSLEGWGGEAFF. The CDR3 region has the DNA TGTGCCAGCAGCTTAGAAGGCTGGGGTGGTGAAGCTTTCTTT.

The chain combines TRBV19 with TRBJ2-1; D may match TRBD1 or TRBD2 (5 bases each). Germline V gene lookup returns CDR1 LNHDA and CDR2 SQIVND (reference sequence). The V and J ends lost 4 bases and 2 bases respectively, with 18 bases between them. The CDR3 has 17 amino acids. The CDR3 spells CASSTWGPPIAYNEQFF. DNA of the CDR3: TGTGCCAGTAGTACGTGGGGACCACCGATTGCCTACAATGAGCAGTTCTTC.

The V gene is TRBV30, the J gene TRBJ2-6, with D maybe TRBD2 (5 bases). Trimming removed 5 bases at V and 4 bases at J, with 15 bases between. This CDR3 has 15 amino acids. Germline values: CDR1 GTSNPN, CDR2 SVGIG (reference sequence). This CDR3 reads CAWDGFTGGANVLTF. The CDR3 DNA is TGTGCCTGGGACGGGTTCACGGGAGGGGCCAACGTCCTGACTTTC.

The J gene is TRBJ2-2, the V gene TRBV28; 8 positions agree with TRBD1. This CDR3 is 15 amino acids long. The germline V gene has CDR1 MDHEN and CDR2 SYDVKM. Unmatched junction bases numbered 4, after V lost 3 bases and J lost 4 bases. CDR3 sequence reads: CASSFRGRSTGELFF. The CDR3 DNA is TGTGCCAGCAGTTTCAGGGGGCGCAGCACCGGGGAGCTGTTTTTT. The full variable domain, with the rest looked up from reference TRBV28 and TRBJ2-2, is DVKVTQSSRYLVKRTGEKVFLECVQDMDHENMFWYRQDPGLGLRLIYFSYDVKMKEKGDIPEGYSVSREKKERFSLILESASTNQTSMYLCASSFRGRSTGELFFGEGSRLTVL.

The rearrangement uses TRBV4-2 and TRBJ2-5; the D is unclear. Looked up from germline, CDR1 is LGHNA and CDR2 is YNFKEQ. V was pared by 8 bases and J by 5 bases, with 9 bases between. This CDR3 spans 11 amino acids. The CDR3 is CASGVGETQYF. CDR3 nucleotide sequence: TGTGCCAGCGGAGTTGGGGAGACCCAGTACTTC.

CDR3 loop: CASSPGTSPGQPQHF. In nucleotides, the CDR3 is TGCGCCAGCAGCCCCGGGACCTCGCCCGGTCAGCCCCAGCATTTT. The chain employs TRBV4-3 and TRBJ1-5, with a tentative D call TRBD1 (5 bases). The germline V gene has CDR1 LGHNA and CDR2 YSLEER. Trimming stripped 4 bases from V and 6 bases from J, with 16 bases between. There are 15 residues in the CDR3.

This clone has only one observation. This chain joins TRBV27 and TRBJ2-7; 14 bases line up with TRBD2. The length of the CDR3 is 17 residues. CDR1 and CDR2 (germline): MNHEY, SMNVEV (reference sequence). V dropped 1 base and J dropped 5; count of bases not matched to a gene: 7. In nucleotides, the CDR3 is TGTGCCAGCAGTTTATTCGGGACTAGCGGGAGACCACACGAGCAGTACTTC. It specifies CASSLFGTSGRPHEQYF.

V and J are TRBV19 and TRBJ1-5, with 7 nucleotides matching TRBD1. This CDR3 comprises 14 residues. Germline V CDR1 and CDR2: LNHDA, SQIVND (reference sequence). V shed 10 bases and J 4 bases; nucleotides not matched to a gene: 10. CDR3 coding DNA: TGTGCCAAAAAAGGGGGCCAGAGGAATCAGCCCCAGCATTTT. Its protein is CAKKGGQRNQPQHF.

The chain has TRBV9 and TRBJ2-2; TRBD2 matches 16 bases. Germline V CDR1 and CDR2: SGDLS, YYNGEE. CDR3 length: 18 amino acids. V gave up 3 bases and J gave up 7 bases; unmatched junction bases: 9. The CDR3 DNA reads TGTGCCAGCAGCGCTATCACCGGGACTAGCGGGAGGGACGGGGAGCTGTTTTTT. Protein: CASSAITGTSGRDGELFF.

This clone has a single count. This rearrangement joins TRBV7-3 to TRBJ2-3; D remains unclear. V dropped 0 bases and J dropped 0 bases, with 10 bases sitting between them. From germline, CDR1 is SGHTA and CDR2 FQGTGA. This CDR3 has 16 residues. The CDR3 DNA sequence: TGTGCCAGCAGCTTAACCGGCGGAGCAAGCACAGATACGCAGTATTTT. Translation gives CASSLTGGASTDTQYF.

The genes are TRBV9 and TRBJ2-1; D might be TRBD1 or TRBD2, each matching 5 bases. The V and J ends lost 0 bases and 0 bases respectively, with 10 bases between them. CDR3 length: 16 amino acids. Looked up from germline, CDR1 is SGDLS and CDR2 is YYNGEE. The CDR3 DNA reads as TGTGCCAGCAGCGTAGTGTCAGGGAGCTCCTACAATGAGCAGTTCTTC. It codes for CASSVVSGSSYNEQFF.

About this clone: This same CDR3 is encoded by further DNA sequences in the sample. V usage is TRBV27 and J usage is TRBJ1-1; D unclear. V lost 0 bases, J lost 0 bases, and 2 bases lay in between. Germline V gives CDR1 MNHEY, CDR2 SMNVEV (reference sequence). The CDR3 length is 13 residues. CDR3 loop: CASSLSVNTEAFF. As DNA, the CDR3 is TGTGCCAGCAGTTTATCAGTGAACACTGAAGCTTTCTTT.

The rearrangement links TRBV29-1 to TRBJ1-1; 7 positions agree with TRBD1. The V segment lost 8 bases and the J segment 4 bases; nucleotides outside the gene matches: 7. CDR1 is SQVTM and CDR2 is ANQGSEA in the germline V gene. The CDR3 is 12 amino acids. The CDR3: CSSISGGTEAFF. As DNA, the CDR3 is TGCAGCTCAATCTCAGGGGGCACTGAAGCTTTCTTT.

The rearrangement links TRBV6-5 to TRBJ2-7; possible D gene TRBD2, 5 bases. Per the germline V gene, CDR1 is MNHEY and CDR2 is SVGAGI. The CDR3 consists of 15 residues. V was clipped by 0 bases and J by 5 bases, with 14 bases between them. CDR3 loop: CASSYSKGGPDEQYF. The CDR3 DNA reads as TGTGCCAGCAGTTACTCGAAAGGAGGTCCCGACGAGCAGTACTTC.

The chain carries TRBV19 and TRBJ2-3; tentative D call: TRBD2 (5 bases). Between the trimmed V and J ends, which lost 4 bases and 0 bases, there was a span of 11 bases. The CDR3 contains 15 residues. The germline CDR1 and CDR2 sequences are LNHDA and SQIVND (reference sequence). Written as DNA, the CDR3 is TGTGCCAGTAGTAACACTAGACCTAGCACAGATACGCAGTATTTT. Translation: CASSNTRPSTDTQYF.

The V and J genes are TRBV5-5 and TRBJ2-7; D uncertain. From germline, CDR1 is SGHKS and CDR2 YYEKEE (reference sequence). This CDR3 is 12 amino acids long. With 0 bases removed from V and 2 bases from J, the gap between germline ends came to 3 bases. The CDR3 is CASSLGAYEQYF. The DNA for the CDR3 is TGTGCCAGCAGCTTGGGGGCCTACGAGCAGTACTTC.

This clone was found once. The CDR3 bases are TGTGCCAGCAGTTTAAGGGTACCTTACGAGCAGTACTTC. The encoded protein is CASSLRVPYEQYF. The V gene is TRBV28, the J gene TRBJ2-7; no clear D. Germline V gene sequence: CDR1 MDHEN, CDR2 SYDVKM. Deletions cut 2 bases from V and 4 bases from J, with 9 bases between. The CDR3 length is 13 residues.

The chain links TRBV28 to TRBJ2-2; TRBD1 matches 7 bases. CDR1 MDHEN and CDR2 SYDVKM come from the germline V gene. V shed 6 bases and J 4 bases; nucleotides not matched to a gene: 8. This CDR3 comprises 15 residues. The CDR3 sequence is CASRPRTGPTGELFF. For the CDR3, the DNA is TGTGCCAGCAGACCTCGGACAGGCCCCACCGGGGAGCTGTTTTTT.

This clone was observed once. V and J are TRBV7-9 and TRBJ2-7; D might be TRBD2 (5 bases). V lost 0 bases and J lost 2, with 20 bases in between. There are 18 residues in the CDR3. Germline V gene data show CDR1 as SEHNR and CDR2 as FQNEAQ (reference sequence). The CDR3 reads CASSLAQRPRGLTYEQYF. DNA for the CDR3: TGTGCCAGCAGCTTAGCGCAAAGACCGAGAGGACTTACCTACGAGCAGTACTTC.

This chain connects TRBV7-2 to TRBJ2-7, with 11 bases identical to TRBD1. CDR3 length: 14 residues. Germline assignment: CDR1 SGHTA and CDR2 FQGNSA. The ends lost 5 bases at V and 2 bases at J; junction bases unmatched: 2. The CDR3 reads CASSRDRGAYEQYF. CDR3 bases: TGTGCCAGCAGCAGGGACAGGGGGGCCTACGAGCAGTACTTC.

This sequence joins TRBV10-2 and TRBJ2-2, with 10 bases aligning to TRBD2. The CDR3 loop spans 15 amino acids. J lost 6 bases, V lost 3 bases, and 4 bases had no gene match. Germline V CDR1 and CDR2: WSHSY, SAAADI. In DNA, the CDR3 is TGCGCCAGCAGTGATGGTAGCGGGAGGCCCGGGGAGCTGTTTTTT. Amino acids: CASSDGSGRPGELFF.

The chain links TRBV6-5 to TRBJ2-2; no firm D call. This CDR3 comprises 14 residues. The germline V and J ends were trimmed by 8 bases and 0 bases, with 10 bases remaining between them. Germline CDR1 and CDR2: MNHEY and SVGAGI. Here the CDR3 DNA reads TGTGCCAGCGTTCCCACCCCGAACACCGGGGAGCTGTTTTTT. Its protein is CASVPTPNTGELFF.